This is a list of T cell receptor beta chains from one sample in a study of control samples from healthy donors and cancer patients. The data were produced by immunoSEQ multiplex PCR, yet TCRdb's version contains in-frame clones alone and is incomplete. The table records roughly 54,000 clones, 95% to 97% of them present only once. Sequenced: blood. Source of these receptors: a woman aged 25-40 years in good health. CDR3s include the opening cysteine and the closing phenylalanine or tryptophan. Fields, in order: V gene, CDR3 length, D gene, J gene, CDR3 protein. A D gene is named only where the DNA matches it firmly.

TRBV27	17	-	TRBJ2-6	CASSLLGGGSGANVLTF
TRBV7-2	13	-	TRBJ2-7	CASSLVSGYEQYF
TRBV6-1	14	-	TRBJ2-5	CASSEAGGQETQYF
TRBV18	13	-	TRBJ1-1	CASSPPGNTEAFF
TRBV6-1	14	TRBD2	TRBJ2-5	CASSERGDRETQYF
TRBV2	13	-	TRBJ1-1	CASSDVGYTEAFF
TRBV4-1	15	TRBD1	TRBJ2-7	CASSLSTGVDYEQYF
TRBV4-2	14	-	TRBJ1-2	CASSQLTENYGYTF
TRBV7-3	17	-	TRBJ2-1	CASSLTVAASSYNEQFF
TRBV7-9	16	TRBD1	TRBJ2-1	CASSLRQGAPDNEQFF
TRBV5-4	15	TRBD2	TRBJ2-3	CASSLPSGTGDTQYF
TRBV24-1	15	-	TRBJ2-7	CATSDTGGGTYEQYF
TRBV7-8	15	TRBD1	TRBJ1-4	CASSLRTGGREKLFF
TRBV11-2	17	-	TRBJ2-7	CASSSLGLERNTYEQYF